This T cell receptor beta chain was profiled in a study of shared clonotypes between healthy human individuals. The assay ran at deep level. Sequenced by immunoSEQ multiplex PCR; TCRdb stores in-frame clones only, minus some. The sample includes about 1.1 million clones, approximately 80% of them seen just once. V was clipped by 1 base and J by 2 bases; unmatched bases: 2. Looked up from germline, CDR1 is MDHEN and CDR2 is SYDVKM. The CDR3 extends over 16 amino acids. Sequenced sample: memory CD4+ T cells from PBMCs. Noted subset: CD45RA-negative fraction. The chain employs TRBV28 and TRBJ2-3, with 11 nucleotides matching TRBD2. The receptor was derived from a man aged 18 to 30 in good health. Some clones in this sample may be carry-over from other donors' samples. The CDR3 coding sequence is TGTGCCAGCAGTTTATCTAGCGGGAGGCACACAGATACGCAGTATTTT. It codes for CASSLSSGRHTDTQYF.